This T cell receptor beta chain is drawn from a study of blood T cell repertoires in COVID-19. For the study at large: The cDNA or gDNA used as material had been derived from T cells, B-cell-depleted T cells, or PBMCs.

In germline, CDR1 is SGHTS, CDR2 YDEGEE. The J segment lost 3 bases and the V segment lost 1 base, leaving 3 bases of the junction unmatched. This CDR3 region has 15 residues. Clones were read by immunoSEQ multiplex PCR, and TCRdb kept only the in-frame ones, dropping some. The sample shows roughly 200,000 clones, roughly nine tenths of them seen only once. Sample: peripheral blood. The chain couples TRBV5-8 to TRBJ2-2, with 7 bases lining up with TRBD2. This receptor was identified in a man in his forties with acute or convalescent COVID-19. CDR3 nucleotides: TGTGCCAGCAGCTTGCGCGGGGGTGACACCGGGGAGCTGTTTTTT. It encodes CASSLRGGDTGELFF.